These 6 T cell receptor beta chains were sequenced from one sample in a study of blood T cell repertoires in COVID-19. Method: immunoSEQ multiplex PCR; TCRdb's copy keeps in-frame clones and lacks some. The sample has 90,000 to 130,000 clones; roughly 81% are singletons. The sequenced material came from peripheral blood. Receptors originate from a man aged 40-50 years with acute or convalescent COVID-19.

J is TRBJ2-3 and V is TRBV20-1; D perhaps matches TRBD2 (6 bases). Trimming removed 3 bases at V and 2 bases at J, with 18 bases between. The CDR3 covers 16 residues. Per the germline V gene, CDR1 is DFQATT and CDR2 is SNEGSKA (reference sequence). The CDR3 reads CSASVGRGPNTDTQYF. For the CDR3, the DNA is TGCAGTGCTAGTGTTGGGCGGGGACCTAACACAGATACGCAGTATTTT.

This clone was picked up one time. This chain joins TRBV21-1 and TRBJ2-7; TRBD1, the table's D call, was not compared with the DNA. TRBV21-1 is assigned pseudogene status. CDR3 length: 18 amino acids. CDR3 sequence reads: CASRGQGKRWTCGYEQYF. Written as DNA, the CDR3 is TGTGCCAGCAGAGGACAGGGGAAGAGGTGGACGTGCGGCTACGAGCAGTACTTC.

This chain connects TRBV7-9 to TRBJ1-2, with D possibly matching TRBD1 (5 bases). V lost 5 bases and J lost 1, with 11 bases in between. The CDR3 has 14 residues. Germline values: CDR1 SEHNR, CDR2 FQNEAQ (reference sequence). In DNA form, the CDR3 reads TGTGCCAGCAGCCGGGACTGGGATAACTATGGCTACACCTTC. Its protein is CASSRDWDNYGYTF.

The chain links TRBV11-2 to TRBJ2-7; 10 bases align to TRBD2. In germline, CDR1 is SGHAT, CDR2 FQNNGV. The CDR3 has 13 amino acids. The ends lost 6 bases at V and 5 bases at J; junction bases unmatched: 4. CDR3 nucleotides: TGTGCCAGCAGGCCAGCGGGGGGGGACGAGCAGTACTTC. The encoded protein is CASRPAGGDEQYF. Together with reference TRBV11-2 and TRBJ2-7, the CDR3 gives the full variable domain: EAGVAQSPRYKIIEKRQSVAFWCNPISGHATLYWYQQILGQGPKLLIQFQNNGVVDDSQLPKDRFSAERLKGVDSTLKIQPAKLEDSAVYLCASRPAGGDEQYFGPGTRLTVT.

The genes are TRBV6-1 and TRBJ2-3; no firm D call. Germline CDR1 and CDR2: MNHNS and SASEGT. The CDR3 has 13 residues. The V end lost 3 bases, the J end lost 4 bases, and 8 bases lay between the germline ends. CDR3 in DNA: TGTGCCAGCAGTGACATCCCCCCAGATACGCAGTATTTT. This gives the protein CASSDIPPDTQYF.

The CDR3, as DNA: TGTGCCAGCAGTTACACAACAGGGCACGGAAACACCATATATTTT. This codes for CASSYTTGHGNTIYF. The chain joins TRBV6-5 to TRBJ1-3; tentatively, D is TRBD1 (6 bases). V shed 2 bases and J shed 4 bases, with 12 bases lying between them. Germline-derived CDR1 and CDR2 are MNHEY and SVGAGI. This CDR3 is 15 amino acids long.